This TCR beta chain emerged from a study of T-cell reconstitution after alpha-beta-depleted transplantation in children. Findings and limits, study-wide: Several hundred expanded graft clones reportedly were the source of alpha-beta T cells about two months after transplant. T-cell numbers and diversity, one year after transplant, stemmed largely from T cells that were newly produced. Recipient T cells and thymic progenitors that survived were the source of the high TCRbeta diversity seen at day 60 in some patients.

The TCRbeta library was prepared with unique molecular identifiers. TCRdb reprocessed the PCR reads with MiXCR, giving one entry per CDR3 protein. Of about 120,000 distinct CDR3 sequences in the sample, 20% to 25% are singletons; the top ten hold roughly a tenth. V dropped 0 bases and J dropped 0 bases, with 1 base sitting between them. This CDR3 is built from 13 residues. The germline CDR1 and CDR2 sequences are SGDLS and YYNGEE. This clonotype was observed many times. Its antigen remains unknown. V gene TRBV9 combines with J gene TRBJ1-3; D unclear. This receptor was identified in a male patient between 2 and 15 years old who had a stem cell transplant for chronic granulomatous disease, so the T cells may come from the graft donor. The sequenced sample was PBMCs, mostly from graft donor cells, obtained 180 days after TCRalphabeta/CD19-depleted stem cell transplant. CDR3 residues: CASSVGSGNTIYF. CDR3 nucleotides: TGTGCCAGCAGCGTAGGCTCTGGAAACACCATATATTTT.